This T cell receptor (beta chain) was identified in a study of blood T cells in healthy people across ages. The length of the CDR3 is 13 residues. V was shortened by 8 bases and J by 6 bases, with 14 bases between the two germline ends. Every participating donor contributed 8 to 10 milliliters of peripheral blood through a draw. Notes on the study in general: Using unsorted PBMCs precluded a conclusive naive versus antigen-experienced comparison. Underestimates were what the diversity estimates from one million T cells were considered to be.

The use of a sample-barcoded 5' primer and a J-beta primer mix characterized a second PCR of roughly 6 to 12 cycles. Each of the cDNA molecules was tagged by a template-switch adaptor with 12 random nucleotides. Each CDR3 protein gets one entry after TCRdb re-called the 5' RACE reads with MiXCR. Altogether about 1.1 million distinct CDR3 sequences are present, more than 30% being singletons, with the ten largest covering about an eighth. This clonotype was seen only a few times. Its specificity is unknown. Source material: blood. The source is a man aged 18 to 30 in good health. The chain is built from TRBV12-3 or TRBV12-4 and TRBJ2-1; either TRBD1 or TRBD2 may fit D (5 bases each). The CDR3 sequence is CASAKGTRNEQFF. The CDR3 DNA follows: TGTGCCAGCGCAAAGGGGACCCGCAATGAGCAGTTCTTC.